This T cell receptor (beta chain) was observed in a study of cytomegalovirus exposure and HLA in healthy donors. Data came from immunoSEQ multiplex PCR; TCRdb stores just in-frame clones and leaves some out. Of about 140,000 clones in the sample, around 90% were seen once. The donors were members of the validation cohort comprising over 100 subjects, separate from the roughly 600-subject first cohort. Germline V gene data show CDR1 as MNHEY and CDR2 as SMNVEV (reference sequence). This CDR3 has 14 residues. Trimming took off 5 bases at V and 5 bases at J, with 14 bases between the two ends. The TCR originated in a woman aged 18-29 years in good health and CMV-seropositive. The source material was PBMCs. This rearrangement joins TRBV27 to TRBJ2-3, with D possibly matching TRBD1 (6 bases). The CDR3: CASSLQGQQDTQYF. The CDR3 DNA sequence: TGTGCCAGCAGTCTCCAGGGACAACAAGATACGCAGTATTTT.